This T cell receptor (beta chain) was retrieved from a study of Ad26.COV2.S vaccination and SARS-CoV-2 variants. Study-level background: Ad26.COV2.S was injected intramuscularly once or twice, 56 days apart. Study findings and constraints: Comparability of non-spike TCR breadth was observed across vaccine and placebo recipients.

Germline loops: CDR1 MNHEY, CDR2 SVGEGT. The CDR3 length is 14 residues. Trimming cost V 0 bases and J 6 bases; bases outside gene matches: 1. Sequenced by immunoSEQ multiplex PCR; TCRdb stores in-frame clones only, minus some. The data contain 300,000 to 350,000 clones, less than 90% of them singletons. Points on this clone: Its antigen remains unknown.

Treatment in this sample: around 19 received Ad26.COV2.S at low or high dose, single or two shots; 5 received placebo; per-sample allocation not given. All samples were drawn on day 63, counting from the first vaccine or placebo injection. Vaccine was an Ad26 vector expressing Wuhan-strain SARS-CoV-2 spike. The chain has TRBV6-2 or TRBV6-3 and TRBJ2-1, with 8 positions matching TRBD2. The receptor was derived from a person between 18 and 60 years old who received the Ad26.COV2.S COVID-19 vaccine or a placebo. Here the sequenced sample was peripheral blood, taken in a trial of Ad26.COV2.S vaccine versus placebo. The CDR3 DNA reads TGTGCCAGCAGTTACTCGGGGACTAGCAATGAGCAGTTCTTC. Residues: CASSYSGTSNEQFF.